The 26 T cell receptor beta chains reported below all come from one sample, sequenced in a study of blood T cells in healthy people across ages (dated by TCRdb to between 2015 and 2017). Library preparation was by 5' RACE. TCRdb lists the instrument as Illumina HiSeq 2500. The second PCR ran for about 7 to 11 cycles and used a J-beta primer mix along with a sample-barcoded 5' primer. TCRdb handled the public reads itself, with Q25 trimming in fastp and clone calling in MiXCR, and kept productive beta chains. Each entry merges the rows of one CDR3 protein and shows their most common DNA and genes. This sample has 750,000 to 1,000,000 distinct CDR3 sequences in its table, and just under 30% of those were observed once. Roughly 10% of the sample goes to the ten largest clones. The data also belong to a second study, concerning T cells of mothers and their children.

The sequenced sample was blood. The receptors were sampled from a woman in her thirties or forties in good health.

This clonotype was seen a few times. The chain carries TRBV7-2 and TRBJ1-2, with D hard to call. Trimming left V 5 bases short and J 6 bases short, with 19 bases between. The CDR3 is made up of 15 amino acids. CDR1 is SGHTA and CDR2 is FQGNSA in the germline V gene. The CDR3 nucleotides are TGTGCCAGCAGCCTACCAGCGGGCTGGGAAGATGGCTACACCTTC. Protein sequence: CASSLPAGWEDGYTF.

On this clonotype: The CDR3 does not close with the conserved phenylalanine or tryptophan, likely indicating a read error. The chain links TRBV20-1 to TRBJ2-3; 8 nucleotides line up with TRBD1. The V gene end was trimmed by 0 bases and the J gene end by 3 bases; junction bases not matched to a gene: 17. The CDR3 spans 19 residues. Germline assignment: CDR1 DFQATT and CDR2 SNEGSKA (reference sequence). In DNA form, the CDR3 reads TGCAGTGCTAGAGAGGTGGGACAGGTAGGGATACTTAGGACAGATACGCAGTATTTG. Translation gives CSAREVGQVGILRTDTQYL.

This clonotype was detected a few times. The chain joins TRBV5-5 to TRBJ1-2; D ambiguous. The CDR3 length is 14 residues. V was trimmed by 1 base and J by 4 bases, leaving 11 bases between them. CDR1 and CDR2 (germline): SGHKS, YYEKEE (reference sequence). The DNA of the CDR3 is TGTGCCAGCAGCTTGTGGACGAGGACCTATGGCTACACCTTC. Its translation: CASSLWTRTYGYTF.

This sequence joins TRBV5-1 and TRBJ1-6; 10 bases map to TRBD1. The CDR3 totals 15 residues. V lost 4 bases, J lost 10 bases, and 8 bases stayed unmatched. Germline V gene lookup returns CDR1 SGHRS and CDR2 YFSETQ. The CDR3 DNA sequence: TGCGCCAGCAGCGCGGGACAGGGGAAAGGGTCACCCCTCCACTTT. Its protein product is CASSAGQGKGSPLHF.

This chain connects TRBV2 to TRBJ2-3; D unresolved. Trimming cost V 11 bases and J 0 bases, with 21 bases left between them. Germline V gives CDR1 SNHLY, CDR2 FYNNEI. This CDR3 is built from 16 residues. The DNA of the CDR3 is TGTGCCGGCACTACCTTAGGACGGAGCAGCACAGATACGCAGTATTTT. Translating it yields CAGTTLGRSSTDTQYF.

The chain employs TRBV5-6 and TRBJ2-1; 9 positions agree with TRBD1. The V and J ends lost 1 base and 8 bases, in that order; junction bases with no gene match: 7. This CDR3 is 15 amino acids long. The germline V gene encodes CDR1 SGHDT and CDR2 YYEEEE. This CDR3 is CASSLPGTGRHEQFF. The CDR3 nucleotides are TGTGCCAGCAGCTTGCCCGGGACAGGGAGGCATGAGCAGTTCTTC.

This clonotype was found many times. The CDR3 nucleotides are TGTGCCAGCAGCCAATCCAGCAGGGGGTACCAAGAGACCCAGTACTTC. It codes for CASSQSSRGYQETQYF. The genes are TRBV3-1 and TRBJ2-5; 7 nucleotides agree with TRBD1. The CDR3 sequence is 16 residues long. Germline CDR1 reads LGHDT; CDR2 reads YNNKEL (reference sequence). V lost 2 bases to trimming and J lost 0 bases; unmatched junction nucleotides: 6.

The chain uses TRBV28 and TRBJ2-3; 7 nucleotides agree with TRBD2. The CDR3 runs 15 residues. J gave up 2 bases and V 4 bases, and 6 bases lay outside the gene matches. Germline V CDR1 and CDR2: MDHEN, SYDVKM. The CDR3 bases are TGTGCCAGCAGTTCAGCGGGGACCCCCACAGATACGCAGTATTTT. It specifies CASSSAGTPTDTQYF.

The V gene is TRBV7-9, the J gene TRBJ1-1, with D possibly being TRBD1 (5 bases). This CDR3 contains 16 residues. Germline loops: CDR1 SEHNR, CDR2 FQNEAQ (reference sequence). Trimming stripped 5 bases from V and 6 bases from J, with 22 bases between. DNA of the CDR3: TGTGCCAGCAGCCTGGCGCGGGGACCCGTTCTCGCTGAAGCTTTCTTT. This translates into CASSLARGPVLAEAFF.

The chain couples TRBV7-9 to TRBJ2-1; 9 bases align to TRBD2. CDR1 and CDR2 from the germline V gene are SEHNR and FQNEAQ (reference sequence). The CDR3 is made up of 16 amino acids. Trimming removed 7 bases from V and 9 bases from J; junction bases left unmatched: 16. The CDR3 region is CASTHSGTSRAGEQFF. In DNA, the CDR3 is TGTGCCAGCACCCACTCCGGGACTAGCCGAGCGGGTGAGCAGTTCTTC.

The V gene is TRBV9, the J gene TRBJ1-6; D unclear. CDR3 length: 14 amino acids. V dropped 2 bases and J dropped 9 bases, with 12 bases sitting between them. Germline CDR1 and CDR2: SGDLS and YYNGEE. CDR3 protein: CASSVNPGGSPLHF. CDR3 nucleotide sequence: TGTGCCAGCAGCGTGAATCCGGGTGGTTCACCCCTCCACTTT.

This chain joins TRBV28 and TRBJ1-2; weak D call: TRBD1 (5 bases). Looked up from germline, CDR1 is MDHEN and CDR2 is SYDVKM. This CDR3 region has 12 residues. V lost 4 bases and J lost 8, with 11 bases in between. The CDR3 DNA follows: TGTGCCAGCAGTTCATCGCGGGGCGGCTACACCTTC. Its protein is CASSSSRGGYTF.

The chain combines TRBV28 with TRBJ1-6; no definite D call. The CDR3 length is 14 residues. V was shortened by 8 bases and J by 8 bases, with 16 bases between the two germline ends. Germline CDR1 MDHEN, CDR2 SYDVKM. CDR3 region: CASWSRRTHSPLHF. Here the CDR3 DNA reads TGTGCCAGCTGGAGTAGGCGGACTCATTCACCCCTCCACTTT.

The rearrangement links TRBV6-1 to TRBJ2-1; 12 bases agree with TRBD1. CDR1 is MNHNS, CDR2 SASEGT, per germline. This CDR3 contains 14 residues. Trimming took 6 bases from V and 10 from J; bases not matched to a gene: 7. The CDR3 reads CASSEGQGADEQFF. CDR3 DNA: TGTGCCAGCAGCGAGGGACAGGGGGCCGACGAGCAGTTCTTC.

Written as DNA, the CDR3 is TGTGCCAGCATCCGGACAGGGGGGAGGCAGCCCCAGCATTTT. This gives the protein CASIRTGGRQPQHF. J is TRBJ1-5 and V is TRBV28; 10 bases map to TRBD1. The CDR3 sequence is 14 residues long. Germline-derived CDR1 and CDR2 are MDHEN and SYDVKM. After removal of 7 bases from V and 7 bases from J, the junction contained 7 bases not matched to a gene.

This clonotype has more than one count but fewer than ten. V is TRBV12-5 and J is TRBJ1-1; 9 bases are a match to TRBD1. The CDR3 totals 15 residues. Trimming cost V 7 bases and J 5 bases; bases outside gene matches: 11. Germline assignment: CDR1 LGHNT and CDR2 FRNRAP. In DNA, the CDR3 is TGTGCTAGTGCCCCGGGACAGGGATTACGGACTGAAGCTTTCTTT. Protein sequence: CASAPGQGLRTEAFF. The whole variable domain, filled in from reference TRBV12-5 and TRBJ1-1, reads DARVTQTPRHKVTEMGQEVTMRCQPILGHNTVFWYRQTMMQGLELLAYFRNRAPLDDSGMPKDRFSAEMPDATLATLKIQPSEPRDSAVYFCASAPGQGLRTEAFFGQGTRLTVV.

The rearrangement links TRBV6-1 to TRBJ2-5; D not certain. The V end lost 2 bases, the J end lost 13 bases, and 17 bases lay between the germline ends. CDR1 and CDR2 from the germline V gene are MNHNS and SASEGT. CDR3 size: 13 residues. The CDR3 DNA is TGTGCCAGCAGTGAATGGACGGTATACGAGCGGTACTTC. It codes for CASSEWTVYERYF.

V usage is TRBV18 and J usage is TRBJ1-4; D might be TRBD1 (5 bases). The germline V gene has CDR1 KGHSH and CDR2 LQKENI. Trimming took 8 bases from V and 8 from J, leaving 12 bases between them. The CDR3 contains 12 residues. CDR3: CASGPPGEKLFF. The CDR3 DNA reads as TGTGCCAGCGGACCACCAGGGGAAAAACTGTTTTTT.

The rearrangement joins TRBV20-1 to TRBJ2-5; no definite D call. The CDR3 length is 15 residues. Germline V gene data show CDR1 as DFQATT and CDR2 as SNEGSKA (reference sequence). V gave up 1 base and J gave up 0 bases, with 12 bases separating them. The CDR3 sequence is CSARGGTSYQETQYF. CDR3 coding DNA: TGCAGTGCTAGAGGAGGAACATCCTACCAAGAGACCCAGTACTTC.

This clonotype came up a few times. The chain uses TRBV5-4 and TRBJ1-1, with D unresolved. The V end lost 4 bases, the J end lost 7 bases, and 17 bases lay between the germline ends. Germline CDR1 is SGHNT and CDR2 is YYREEE (reference sequence). The CDR3 sequence is 14 residues long. The CDR3 coding sequence is TGTGCCAGCAGCCCGAGTGTGGAGGGCGGTGAAGCTTTCTTT. Translation gives CASSPSVEGGEAFF.

On this clonotype: Being one base from a much bigger clone, this may be a read error. The chain employs TRBV6-2 or TRBV6-3 and TRBJ2-5; no firm D call. Gene TRBJ2-7 matches the end of the DNA better, so the J call may be wrong. The CDR3 is 14 residues long. Germline CDR1 is MNHEY and CDR2 is SVGEGT. The CDR3 reads CASSYSSSSHEQYF. The CDR3 DNA sequence: TGTGCCAGCAGTTACTCGAGCAGCTCCCACGAGCAGTACTTC.

This clonotype has a count of ten or more. V usage is TRBV29-1 and J usage is TRBJ2-1, with TRBD1 identical over 8 bases. CDR3 length: 14 residues. The junction had 11 bases not matched to a gene; V was cut back by 6 bases and J by 7 bases. CDR1 is SQVTM and CDR2 is ANQGSEA in the germline V gene. The CDR3 protein is CSVEDREFRNEQFF. The CDR3 DNA reads as TGCAGCGTGGAGGACAGGGAATTTCGTAATGAGCAGTTCTTC.

There are many counts of this clonotype. This chain uses TRBV6-1 with TRBJ1-4, with 9 bases lining up with TRBD1. V shed 6 bases, J shed 5 bases, and the junction held 4 bases outside the gene matches. The CDR3 length is 14 residues. Germline CDR1 reads MNHNS; CDR2 reads SASEGT. The CDR3 region has the DNA TGTGCCAGCAGAGCCGGGACAGGGAATGAAAAACTGTTTTTT. Amino acid sequence: CASRAGTGNEKLFF.

This clonotype was counted many times. The CDR3 loop reads CSADLQGSYGYTF. DNA of the CDR3: TGCAGTGCGGATTTACAGGGCTCTTATGGCTACACCTTC. The chain joins TRBV20-1 to TRBJ1-2; D is perhaps TRBD1 (6 bases). V lost 6 bases and J lost 5, with 16 bases in between. This CDR3 is built from 13 residues. From germline, CDR1 is DFQATT and CDR2 SNEGSKA (reference sequence).

This clonotype was seen repeatedly, ten times or more. The gene calls are TRBV11-2 and TRBJ1-1, with D tentatively TRBD1 (6 bases). Deletions cut 5 bases from V and 4 bases from J, with 11 bases between. The CDR3 has 13 residues. Germline assignment: CDR1 SGHAT and CDR2 FQNNGV. The CDR3 DNA is TGTGCCAGCAGCCTTGGACAGAGCACTGAAGCTTTCTTT. Residues: CASSLGQSTEAFF.

At least ten counts were recorded for this clonotype. The chain links TRBV12-3 or TRBV12-4 to TRBJ1-2; D is possibly TRBD1 (6 bases). The V end was cut by 5 bases, the J end by 7 bases, with 11 bases between. The CDR3 consists of 12 residues. The CDR3 reads CASSPSTGGYTF. DNA for the CDR3: TGTGCCAGCAGTCCCTCGACAGGTGGCTACACCTTC.